This is a list of T cell receptor beta chains from one sample in a study of regulatory T cells in long-lasting Graves disease. A single record per CDR3 protein comes from TCRdb applying MiXCR to the multiplex PCR reads. The profile covers roughly 400,000 distinct CDR3 sequences, with around 21% appearing a single time and around 20% taken by the ten largest. The sample in question was peripheral blood mononuclear cells (PBMCs), obtained when the disease was refractory, from a patient treated with antithyroid drugs. The receptors here all came from a female donor with Graves disease. Both conserved end residues are trimmed from each CDR3. Part of the rows lack a size; the others show once, few, many or a class for expanded clones.

cdr3_aa	clone_size	v_call	j_call
AAGEQYYEQY	NA	TRBV10-3	TRBJ2-7
ASSYSLLAGVYEQY	many	TRBV6-6	TRBJ2-7
ASSNRQGNTEAF	many	TRBV5-1	TRBJ1-1
SARERSNNSPLH	few	TRBV20-1	TRBJ1-6
ASSWNDYEQY	few	TRBV5-5	TRBJ2-7
ASSQDPGQGSEQY	NA	TRBV4-1	TRBJ2-7
ATSDQTDRENNSPLH	few	TRBV24-1	TRBJ1-6
ASSFELAGNTDTQY	NA	TRBV7-9	TRBJ2-3
ASSALGTRVGEQY	many	TRBV7-2	TRBJ2-7
SARAQQPAKNIQY	few	TRBV20-1	TRBJ2-4
ANSDLEEETQY	few	TRBV27	TRBJ2-5
ASSSLPGQGSYPYEQY	NA	TRBV5-1	TRBJ2-7
ASKAGAGELF	few	TRBV6-1	TRBJ2-2
ASRSVDTGELF	few	TRBV7-8	TRBJ2-2
VSSLGGDGYEQY	NA	TRBV11-2	TRBJ2-7
AWSQGDRGRYEQY	NA	TRBV30	TRBJ2-7
ASSYTGSRDEQY	NA	TRBV27	TRBJ2-7
SASLWDTSYEQY	many	TRBV20-1	TRBJ2-7
SVEGWGQGTYEQY	few	TRBV29-1	TRBJ2-7
ASSEAATGSYEQY	many	TRBV6-1	TRBJ2-7
ASRLNGDRTYEQY	many	TRBV6-2/TRBV6-3	TRBJ2-7
AVGTGNYEQY	few	TRBV10-3	TRBJ2-7
ASSIHTSDYEQY	NA	TRBV7-9	TRBJ2-7
ASSYVAETQAF	NA	TRBV6-5	TRBJ1-1
ASRRQGAEYSNYGYT	many	TRBV6-1	TRBJ1-2
ASSPRQNSLLGTQY	few	TRBV18	TRBJ2-5
SARPGQGDGYT	NA	TRBV20-1	TRBJ1-2
ASSLEAGGPGEQY	NA	TRBV7-9	TRBJ2-7
ATILRLDSGANVLT	many	TRBV6-2/TRBV6-3	TRBJ2-6
ASTIRGVGGYT	few	TRBV7-2	TRBJ1-2
ASSNRVTEAF	NA	TRBV10-2	TRBJ1-1
ATSDSAGEETQY	many	TRBV24-1	TRBJ2-5
ASSRGGNNYGYT	many	TRBV5-1	TRBJ1-2
ASSYSQGVNTEAF	few	TRBV6-5	TRBJ1-1
SASYGQGARSYEQY	many	TRBV20-1	TRBJ2-7